This T cell receptor beta chain was sequenced for a study of Ad26.COV2.S vaccination and SARS-CoV-2 variants. Overall study: Ad26.COV2.S shots went into the muscle once or twice, 56 days apart.

V gave up 8 bases and J gave up 0 bases, with 17 bases separating them. CDR1 is SEHNR, CDR2 FQNEAQ, per germline (reference sequence). This CDR3 spans 17 amino acids. This clone was observed a few times. Treatment defined: around 19 received Ad26.COV2.S at low or high dose, single or two shots; 5 received placebo; per-sample allocation not given. The study sampled participants on day 63 after the first vaccine or placebo injection. It was an adult aged 18-55 years in Boston who was the donor. Expression of Wuhan-strain SARS-CoV-2 spike came from the Ad26 vector that formed the vaccine. Sequencing was performed with immunoSEQ multiplex PCR; in TCRdb, only in-frame clones are kept and a portion is missing. This sample has 300,000 to 400,000 clones, with about 87% found just once.

The genes are TRBV7-9 and TRBJ2-6; D call uncertain. The source of this sequence is a person between 18 and 60 years old who received the Ad26.COV2.S COVID-19 vaccine or a placebo. This specimen consisted of peripheral blood, obtained in a trial of Ad26.COV2.S vaccine versus placebo. The CDR3 reads CASSAAGMYSGANVLTF. The CDR3 DNA follows: TGTGCCAGCTCGGCGGCCGGCATGTACTCTGGGGCCAACGTCCTGACTTTC.